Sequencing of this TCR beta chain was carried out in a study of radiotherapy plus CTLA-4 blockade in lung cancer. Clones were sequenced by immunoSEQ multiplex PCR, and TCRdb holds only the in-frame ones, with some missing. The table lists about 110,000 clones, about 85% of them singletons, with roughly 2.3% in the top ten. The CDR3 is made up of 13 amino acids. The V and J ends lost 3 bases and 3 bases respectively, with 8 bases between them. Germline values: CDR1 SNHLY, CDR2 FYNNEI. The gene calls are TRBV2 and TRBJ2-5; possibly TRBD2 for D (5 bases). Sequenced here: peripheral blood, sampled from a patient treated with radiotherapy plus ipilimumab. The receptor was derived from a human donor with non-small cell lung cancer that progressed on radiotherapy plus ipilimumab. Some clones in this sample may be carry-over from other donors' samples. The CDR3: CASSDRAEETQYF. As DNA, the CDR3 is TGTGCCAGCAGTGATCGAGCGGAAGAGACCCAGTACTTC.